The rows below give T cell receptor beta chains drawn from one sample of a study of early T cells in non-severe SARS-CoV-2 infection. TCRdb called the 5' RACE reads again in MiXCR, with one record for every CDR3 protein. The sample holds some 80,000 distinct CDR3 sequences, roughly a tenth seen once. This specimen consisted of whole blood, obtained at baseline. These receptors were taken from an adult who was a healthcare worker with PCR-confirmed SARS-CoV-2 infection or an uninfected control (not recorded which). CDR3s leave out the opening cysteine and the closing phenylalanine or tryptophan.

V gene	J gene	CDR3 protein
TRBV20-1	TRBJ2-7	SARATSGRPYEQY
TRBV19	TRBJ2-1	ASMGTLEQF
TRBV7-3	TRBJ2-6	ASSSEGADSGANVLT
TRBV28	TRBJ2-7	ASSTSRSGEQY
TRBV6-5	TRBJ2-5	ASSYSSLGGMGETQY
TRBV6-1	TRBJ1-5	ASSEIEGQGGQPQH
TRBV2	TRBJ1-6	ASSFQGQGGNSPLH
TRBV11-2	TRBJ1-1	ASSSLTGGEAF
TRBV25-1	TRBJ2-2	ASSDWQGTGELF
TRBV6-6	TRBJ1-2	ASSYPADNYGYT
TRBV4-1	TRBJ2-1	ASSPAAEDGEQF
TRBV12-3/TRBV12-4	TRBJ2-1	ASSKNQGVSNEQF
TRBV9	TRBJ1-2	ASSALGGNYGYT
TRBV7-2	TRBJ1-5	ASSLAGGQGNQPQH
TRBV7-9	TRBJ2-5	ASSLQETQY
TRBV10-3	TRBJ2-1	AISEGTSSLNGLNEQF
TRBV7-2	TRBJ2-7	ASSKLPGQGLGEQY
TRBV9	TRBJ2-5	ASSVGWNQETQY
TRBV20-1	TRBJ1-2	SARLTGLGNYGYT
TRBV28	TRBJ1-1	ASSTPEESGDTEAF
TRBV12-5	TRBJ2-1	ASGTAGNEQF
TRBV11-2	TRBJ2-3	ASSLDWGPGGAQY
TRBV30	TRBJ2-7	AWSKGNEQY
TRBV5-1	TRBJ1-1	ASSLEGSEAF
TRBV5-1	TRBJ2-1	ASTEDSYNEQF
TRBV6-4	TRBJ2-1	ASSGGTANEQF
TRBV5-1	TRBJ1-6	ASSLTGSSYNSPLH
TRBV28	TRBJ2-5	ASSLPTLGGTQY
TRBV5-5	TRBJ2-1	ASSLGPGGPRVEQF
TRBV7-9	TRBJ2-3	ASSLFRLVTDTQY
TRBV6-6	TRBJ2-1	ASSPSAYSYNEQF
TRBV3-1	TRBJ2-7	ASSRGQLGEQY